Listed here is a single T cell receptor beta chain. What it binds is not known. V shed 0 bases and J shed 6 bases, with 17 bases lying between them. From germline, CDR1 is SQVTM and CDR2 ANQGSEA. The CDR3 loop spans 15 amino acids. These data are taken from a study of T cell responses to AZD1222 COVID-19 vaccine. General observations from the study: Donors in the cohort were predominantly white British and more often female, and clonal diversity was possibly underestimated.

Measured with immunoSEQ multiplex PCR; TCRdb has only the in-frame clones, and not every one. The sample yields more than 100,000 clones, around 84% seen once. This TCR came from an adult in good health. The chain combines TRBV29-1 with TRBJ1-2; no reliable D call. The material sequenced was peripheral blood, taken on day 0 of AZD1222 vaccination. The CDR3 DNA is TGCAGCGTTGAAGATCGTCACCCTCTGCGCCATGGCTACACCTTC. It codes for CSVEDRHPLRHGYTF.